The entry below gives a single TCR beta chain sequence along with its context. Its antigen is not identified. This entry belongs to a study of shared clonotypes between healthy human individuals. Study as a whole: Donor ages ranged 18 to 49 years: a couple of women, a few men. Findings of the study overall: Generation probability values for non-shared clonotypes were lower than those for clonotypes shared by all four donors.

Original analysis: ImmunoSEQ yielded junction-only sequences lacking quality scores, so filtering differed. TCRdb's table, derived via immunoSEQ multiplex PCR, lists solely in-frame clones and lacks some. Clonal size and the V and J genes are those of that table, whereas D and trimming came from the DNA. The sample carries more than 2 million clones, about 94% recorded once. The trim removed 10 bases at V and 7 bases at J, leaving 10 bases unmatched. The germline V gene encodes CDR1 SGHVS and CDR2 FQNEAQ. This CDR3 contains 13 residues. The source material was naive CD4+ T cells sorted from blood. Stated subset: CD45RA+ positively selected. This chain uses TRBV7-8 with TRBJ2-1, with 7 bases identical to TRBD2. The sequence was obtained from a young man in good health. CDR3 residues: CATIRTSANEQFF. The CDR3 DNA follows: TGTGCCACCATACGAACTAGCGCAAATGAGCAGTTCTTC.